This passage covers 25 T cell receptor beta chains from one sample sequenced in a study of OX40 agonist ivuxolimab in advanced cancers. Repertoires were generated with immunoSEQ multiplex PCR, while TCRdb's copy carries only in-frame clones and drops some. The data hold 25,000 to 30,000 clones, with approximately 90% observed a single time. Sequences were derived from CD4+ or CD8+ T cells sorted from blood, sampled in a trial of the OX40 agonist ivuxolimab. The receptor source for this set is an adult with an advanced solid tumor such as melanoma, head and neck, liver or kidney cancer.

This chain connects TRBV4-3 to TRBJ2-3; the D gene is possibly TRBD2 (6 bases). Between the trimmed V and J ends, which lost 0 bases and 5 bases, there was a span of 12 bases. The germline V gene encodes CDR1 LGHNA and CDR2 YSLEER. CDR3 length: 15 amino acids. The CDR3 here is CASSQDWRDQDTQYF. The CDR3 DNA reads TGCGCCAGCAGCCAAGATTGGAGGGACCAAGATACGCAGTATTTT.

V and J are TRBV9 and TRBJ2-2, with 8 positions matching TRBD2. J gave up 7 bases and V 3 bases, and 8 bases lay outside the gene matches. Germline V lookup: CDR1 SGDLS, CDR2 YYNGEE. The CDR3 contains 15 residues. CDR3 nucleotide sequence: TGTGCCAGCAGCGCGCCAACTAGCGGTGACGGGGAGCTGTTTTTT. Its protein is CASSAPTSGDGELFF.

In its sample, this clone was seen once. The chain recombines TRBV30 with TRBJ1-1; the match to TRBD1 covers 7 bases. Trimming removed 8 bases from V and 6 bases from J; junction bases left unmatched: 6. CDR1 and CDR2 (germline): GTSNPN, SVGIG (reference sequence). This CDR3 is 11 amino acids long. CDR3 amino acids: CAVIGGSEAFF. CDR3 DNA sequence: TGTGCCGTTATAGGGGGCTCTGAAGCTTTCTTT.

This clone appeared a single time. The CDR3 region is CASSQDLSEDTQYF. Written as DNA, the CDR3 is TGTGCCAGCAGCCAAGATCTTTCGGAGGATACGCAGTATTTT. The chain has TRBV4-2 and TRBJ2-3; D uncertain. The CDR3 covers 14 residues. CDR1 and CDR2 from the germline V gene are LGHNA and YNFKEQ. V was clipped by 0 bases and J by 6 bases, with 10 bases between them.

The chain combines TRBV7-3 with TRBJ1-3; D perhaps matches TRBD1 (5 bases). Per the germline V gene, CDR1 is SGHTA and CDR2 is FQGTGA. V gave up 4 bases and J gave up 4 bases, with 17 bases separating them. This CDR3 is 16 amino acids long. CDR3 bases: TGTGCCAGCAGCTCGTGGGACCCCCATAGAGGAAACACCATATATTTT. Translation: CASSSWDPHRGNTIYF.

The V gene is TRBV7-9, the J gene TRBJ2-7; TRBD1 agrees at 8 bases. Germline CDR1 and CDR2: SEHNR and FQNEAQ (reference sequence). CDR3 length equals 12 residues. Trimming at V came to 6 bases and at J to 2 bases, leaving 0 bases not matched to a gene. Written as DNA, the CDR3 is TGTGCCAGCAGACAGGGGGCCTACGAGCAGTACTTC. Protein sequence: CASRQGAYEQYF.

The chain employs TRBV9 and TRBJ2-3, with a tentative D call TRBD1 (5 bases). V was trimmed by 4 bases and J by 4 bases, leaving 13 bases between them. This CDR3 comprises 14 residues. Germline lookup yields CDR1 SGDLS and CDR2 YYNGEE. CDR3 region: CASSPGWGPDTQYF. CDR3 DNA sequence: TGTGCCAGCAGCCCAGGGTGGGGTCCAGATACGCAGTATTTT.

The chain joins TRBV11-2 to TRBJ1-2; D is undetermined. V was clipped by 6 bases and J by 0 bases, with 17 bases between them. Germline loops: CDR1 SGHAT, CDR2 FQNNGV. The CDR3 has 16 residues. CDR3 loop: CASRGWTPEANYGYTF. The DNA for the CDR3 is TGTGCCAGCAGAGGATGGACGCCCGAAGCTAACTATGGCTACACCTTC. The full variable domain, in which reference TRBV11-2 and TRBJ1-2 provide the parts outside the CDR3, is EAGVAQSPRYKIIEKRQSVAFWCNPISGHATLYWYQQILGQGPKLLIQFQNNGVVDDSQLPKDRFSAERLKGVDSTLKIQPAKLEDSAVYLCASRGWTPEANYGYTFGSGTRLTVV.

This chain connects TRBV9 to TRBJ2-7, with 14 nucleotides matching TRBD2. Germline CDR1 SGDLS, CDR2 YYNGEE. After removal of 4 bases from V and 3 bases from J, the junction contained 3 bases not matched to a gene. There are 15 residues in the CDR3. CDR3 loop: CASSRGLAGVYEQYF. Written as DNA, the CDR3 is TGTGCCAGCAGCAGGGGACTAGCGGGAGTCTACGAGCAGTACTTC.

To note about this clone: The same CDR3 arises from other DNA sequences in this sample as well. The chain couples TRBV19 to TRBJ2-1; no clear D. The germline CDR1 and CDR2 sequences are LNHDA and SQIVND (reference sequence). The CDR3 has 15 amino acids. V was pared by 3 bases and J by 0 bases, with 9 bases between. This chain's CDR3 is CASSIGRSSYNEQFF. The CDR3 DNA sequence: TGTGCCAGTAGTATTGGGCGGAGCTCCTACAATGAGCAGTTCTTC.

The rearrangement links TRBV11-2 to TRBJ2-7; weak D call: TRBD2 (6 bases). The CDR3 totals 14 residues. Germline CDR1 SGHAT, CDR2 FQNNGV. Trimming removed 5 bases from V and 0 bases from J, with 11 bases in between. As DNA, the CDR3 is TGTGCCAGCAGCCCGGGGACTGCCTCCTACGAGCAGTACTTC. Translated: CASSPGTASYEQYF.

This clone was seen only once. This chain joins TRBV6-6 and TRBJ2-7; D may be TRBD2 (6 bases). Trimming removed 10 bases from V and 7 bases from J, with 14 bases in between. Germline CDR1 is MNHNY and CDR2 is SVGAGI (reference sequence). This CDR3 is built from 11 residues. Written as DNA, the CDR3 is TGTGCCATCGGAGGGGTGGGGGAGCAGTACTTC. Translated, it gives CAIGGVGEQYF.

The chain recombines TRBV6-9 with TRBJ2-7; D possibly corresponds to TRBD2 (5 bases). The CDR3 contains 15 residues. Germline V CDR1 and CDR2: MNHGY, SVAAGI. V lost 0 bases and J lost 0, with 9 bases in between. The CDR3 DNA reads as TGTGCCAGCAGTTATTCGGTGGGGAGCTCCTACGAGCAGTACTTC. It yields the protein CASSYSVGSSYEQYF.

V is TRBV30 and J is TRBJ1-2; tentatively, D is TRBD1 (5 bases). V was clipped by 5 bases and J by 3 bases, with 13 bases between them. This CDR3 spans 13 amino acids. CDR1 and CDR2 (germline): GTSNPN, SVGIG (reference sequence). CDR3 loop: CAWDGRGHYGYTF. For the CDR3, the DNA is TGTGCCTGGGATGGAAGGGGACACTATGGCTACACCTTC.

The chain links TRBV6-1 to TRBJ1-5, with D hard to call. V lost 4 bases and J 6 bases, leaving 16 bases between the germline ends. Germline-derived CDR1 and CDR2 are MNHNS and SASEGT. The CDR3 covers 15 residues. The CDR3, as DNA: TGTGCCAGCAGTGTTAGGGCAGGTGGGGTTCAGCCCCAGCATTTT. It codes for CASSVRAGGVQPQHF.

With regard to this clone: One end of the junction does not line up with germline, which may come from a read error. V is TRBV5-5 and J is TRBJ2-3, with D unclear. The CDR3 runs 11 residues. Germline CDR1 SGHKS, CDR2 YYEKEE (reference sequence). CDR3 loop: CASSLGLVTDF. The DNA for the CDR3 is TGTGCCAGCAGCTTGGGGCTAGTAACGGATTTT.

V gene TRBV11-3 combines with J gene TRBJ1-2; the D gene is possibly TRBD1 (6 bases). CDR1 and CDR2 (germline): SGHNT, YENEEA. The CDR3 contains 14 residues. With 0 bases removed from V and 2 bases from J, the gap between germline ends came to 7 bases. Here the CDR3 DNA reads TGTGCCAGCAGCTTAGAAACAGGGAACTATGGCTACACCTTC. Amino acids: CASSLETGNYGYTF.

This rearrangement joins TRBV15 to TRBJ2-3; 8 nucleotides align to TRBD2. Germline CDR1 and CDR2: LNHNV and YYDKDF (reference sequence). V shed 3 bases, J shed 3 bases, and the junction held 2 bases outside the gene matches. This CDR3 comprises 14 residues. The CDR3 loop is CATSRRGDTDTQYF. The CDR3 DNA sequence: TGTGCCACCAGCAGGCGGGGGGATACAGATACGCAGTATTTT.

The chain is built from TRBV29-1 and TRBJ1-1; D gene unclear. V shed 6 bases and J shed 3 bases, with 11 bases lying between them. Germline values: CDR1 SQVTM, CDR2 ANQGSEA. The CDR3 has 12 residues. CDR3 amino acids: CSVVGLDTEAFF. As DNA, the CDR3 is TGCAGCGTAGTGGGCCTCGACACTGAAGCTTTCTTT.

The J gene is TRBJ1-4, the V gene TRBV2; the match to TRBD1 covers 7 bases. With V trimmed by 7 bases and J by 5 bases, 7 bases remained unmatched. Germline values: CDR1 SNHLY, CDR2 FYNNEI. CDR3 length: 14 residues. CDR3 bases: TGTGCCAGCAACCGGGGACAGAGGAATGAAAAACTGTTTTTT. Encoded protein: CASNRGQRNEKLFF. The full variable domain, with the rest looked up from reference TRBV2 and TRBJ1-4, is EPEVTQTPSHQVTQMGQEVILRCVPISNHLYFYWYRQILGQKVEFLVSFYNNEISEKSEIFDDQFSVERPDGSNFTLKIRSTKLEDSAMYFCASNRGQRNEKLFFGSGTQLSVL.

The chain has TRBV19 and TRBJ2-7; TRBD1 aligns across 7 bases. CDR1 and CDR2 (germline): LNHDA, SQIVND (reference sequence). V shed 1 base and J 3 bases; nucleotides not matched to a gene: 3. The CDR3 spans 14 residues. In nucleotides, the CDR3 is TGTGCCAGTAGTATAGTGGGACAGAGCTACGAGCAGTACTTC. It yields the protein CASSIVGQSYEQYF.

The CDR3 nucleotides read TGTGCCAGCAGTAAGGACAGGGCGCGGGAGCAGTACTTC. It encodes CASSKDRAREQYF. The chain is built from TRBV6-5 and TRBJ2-5, with D perhaps TRBD1 (8 bases). V was pared by 5 bases and J by 11 bases, with 18 bases between. The length of the CDR3 is 13 residues. The germline CDR1 and CDR2 sequences are MNHEY and SVGAGI.

The V call is TRBV7-6, the J call TRBJ2-3, with a tentative D call TRBD2 (6 bases). This CDR3 is 15 amino acids long. Germline V gives CDR1 SGHVS, CDR2 FNYEAQ. V was clipped by 1 base and J by 3 bases, with 11 bases between them. The CDR3 sequence is CASSLDARGTDTQYF. For the CDR3, the DNA is TGTGCCAGCAGCTTAGACGCACGGGGGACAGATACGCAGTATTTT.

V gene TRBV5-1 combines with J gene TRBJ2-2, with 8 bases fitting TRBD1. V shed 7 bases, J shed 7 bases, and the junction held 15 bases outside the gene matches. Germline values: CDR1 SGHRS, CDR2 YFSETQ. The CDR3 runs to 16 residues. For the CDR3, the DNA is TGCGCCAGCTTCCCCAAGACAGGGGCATTTAACGGGGAGCTGTTTTTT. This sequence encodes CASFPKTGAFNGELFF.

This chain joins TRBV9 and TRBJ2-1, with 10 positions matching TRBD2. The CDR3 totals 15 residues. Germline V gene lookup returns CDR1 SGDLS and CDR2 YYNGEE. The ends lost 2 bases at V and 7 bases at J; junction bases unmatched: 6. The CDR3 loop is CASSVWVSGGNEQFF. CDR3 DNA sequence: TGTGCCAGCAGCGTCTGGGTTAGCGGGGGGAATGAGCAGTTCTTC.